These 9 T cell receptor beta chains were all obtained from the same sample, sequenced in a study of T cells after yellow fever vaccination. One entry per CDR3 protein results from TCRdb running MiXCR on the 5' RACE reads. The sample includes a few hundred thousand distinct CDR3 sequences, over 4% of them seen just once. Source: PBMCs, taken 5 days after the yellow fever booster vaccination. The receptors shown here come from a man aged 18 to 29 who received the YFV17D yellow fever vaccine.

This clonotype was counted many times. The DNA for the CDR3 is TGTGCCAGCAGTCGAGAACACAGGGGTGGCTACACCTTC. Its translation is CASSREHRGGYTF. The chain combines TRBV28 with TRBJ1-2, with 7 bases identical to TRBD1. Looked up from germline, CDR1 is MDHEN and CDR2 is SYDVKM. The CDR3 is 13 amino acids. V lost 5 bases and J lost 7; bases outside the gene matches: 7.

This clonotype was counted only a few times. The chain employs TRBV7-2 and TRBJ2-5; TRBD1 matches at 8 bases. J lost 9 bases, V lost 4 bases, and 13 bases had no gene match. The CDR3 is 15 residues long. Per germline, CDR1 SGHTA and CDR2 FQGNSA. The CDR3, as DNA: TGTGCCAGCAGCTCCGTTACCCCTCGGACAGGGCCCCAGTACTTC. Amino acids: CASSSVTPRTGPQYF.

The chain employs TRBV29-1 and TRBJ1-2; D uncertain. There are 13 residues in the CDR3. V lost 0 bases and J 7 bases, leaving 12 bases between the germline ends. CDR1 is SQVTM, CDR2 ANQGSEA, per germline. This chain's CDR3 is CSVEDRLSGGYTF. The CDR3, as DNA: TGCAGCGTTGAAGATCGTCTTTCGGGTGGCTACACCTTC.

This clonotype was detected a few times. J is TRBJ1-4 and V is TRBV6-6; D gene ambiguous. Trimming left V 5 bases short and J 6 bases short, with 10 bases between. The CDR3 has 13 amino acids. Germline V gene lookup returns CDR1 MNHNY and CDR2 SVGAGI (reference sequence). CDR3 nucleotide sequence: TGTGCCAGCAGTCACCCATCGGATGAAAAACTGTTTTTT. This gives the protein CASSHPSDEKLFF.

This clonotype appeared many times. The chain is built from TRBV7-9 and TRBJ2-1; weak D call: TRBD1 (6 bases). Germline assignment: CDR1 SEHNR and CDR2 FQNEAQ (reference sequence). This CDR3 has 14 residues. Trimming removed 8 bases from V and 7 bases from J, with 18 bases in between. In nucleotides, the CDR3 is TGTGCCAGCCCCTCCCCTGTAAGGGGGAATGAGCAGTTCTTC. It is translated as CASPSPVRGNEQFF.

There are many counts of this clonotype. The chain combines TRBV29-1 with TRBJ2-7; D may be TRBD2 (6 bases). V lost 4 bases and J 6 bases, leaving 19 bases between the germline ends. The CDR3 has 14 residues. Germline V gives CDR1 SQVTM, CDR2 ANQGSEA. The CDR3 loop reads CSVVRLAGTAEQYF. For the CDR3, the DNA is TGCAGCGTTGTGCGACTGGCGGGGACCGCCGAGCAGTACTTC.

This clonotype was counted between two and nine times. The CDR3 DNA reads TGTGCCTGGAGAGGTGGGGAACCCGGGGCCCTCCTTGAAGCTTTCTTT. Protein product: CAWRGGEPGALLEAFF. The chain has TRBV30 and TRBJ1-1; possibly TRBD1 for D (5 bases). V shed 3 bases and J shed 7 bases, with 24 bases lying between them. Germline V lookup: CDR1 GTSNPN, CDR2 SVGIG (reference sequence). CDR3 size: 16 residues.

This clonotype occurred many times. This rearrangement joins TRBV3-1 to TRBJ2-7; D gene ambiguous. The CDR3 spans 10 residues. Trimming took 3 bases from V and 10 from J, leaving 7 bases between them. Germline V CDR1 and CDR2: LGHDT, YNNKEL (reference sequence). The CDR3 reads CASSHRPQYV. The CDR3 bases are TGTGCCAGCAGCCATAGGCCCCAGTACGTC.

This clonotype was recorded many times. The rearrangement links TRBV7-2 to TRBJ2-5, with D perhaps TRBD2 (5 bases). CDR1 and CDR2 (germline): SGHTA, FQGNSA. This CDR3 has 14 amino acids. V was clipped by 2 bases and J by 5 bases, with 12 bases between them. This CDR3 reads CASSLMAGGETQYF. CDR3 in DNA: TGTGCCAGCAGCTTAATGGCGGGCGGGGAGACCCAGTACTTC.